The rows below give T cell receptor beta chains drawn from one sample of a study of Ad26.COV2.S vaccination and SARS-CoV-2 variants. Only in-frame clones appear in the TCRdb table, and some are missing; sequencing was by immunoSEQ multiplex PCR. The sample lists around 300,000 clones, 88% occurring once. The sample here was peripheral blood, taken in a trial of Ad26.COV2.S vaccine versus placebo. The source is a person between 18 and 60 years old who received the Ad26.COV2.S COVID-19 vaccine or a placebo. The CDR3 runs from the conserved cysteine through the conserved F or W. The D gene is left open where the match is weak. Clone size is not always given. Where it is, it says once, few, many or a class for expanded clones.

D	size	V	J	DNA	CDR3
NA	NA	TRBV20-1	TRBJ1-2	TGCAGTGCTAGTCGGGGTCTGGATGGCTACACCTTC	CSASRGLDGYTF
NA	NA	TRBV6-1	TRBJ2-3	TGTGCCAGCAGTGGTCCCGTGAGAAGGGGAACAGATACGCAGTATTTT	CASSGPVRRGTDTQYF
TRBD1	NA	TRBV19	TRBJ1-5	TGTGCCAGTATGGGGGACAGCGTCAATCAGCCCCAGCATTTT	CASMGDSVNQPQHF
NA	few	TRBV6-5	TRBJ1-3	TGTGCCAGCAGTACAGGGAGCTCTGGAAACACCATATATTTT	CASSTGSSGNTIYF
NA	NA	TRBV6-6	TRBJ2-7	TGTGCCAGCAGTTACGAGCCAGGGACTTGGGTCGAGCAGTACTTC	CASSYEPGTWVEQYF
NA	few	TRBV4-1	TRBJ2-7	TGCGCCAGCAGCCAAGAGCCCGGCAGGGTTGGTCAGCAGTACTTC	CASSQEPGRVGQQYF
NA	NA	TRBV5-1	TRBJ1-1	TGCGCCAGCTCACAGGGAGGTGGCACTGAAGCTTTCTTT	CASSQGGGTEAFF
NA	NA	TRBV4-2	TRBJ2-1	TGTGCCAGCAGCCGGGGAAGAGGGGTTGAGCAGTTCTTC	CASSRGRGVEQFF
NA	NA	TRBV14	TRBJ2-6	TGTGCCAGCAGCCAAGGAAGTTCTGGGGCCAACGTCCTGACTTTC	CASSQGSSGANVLTF
NA	NA	TRBV5-8	TRBJ1-5	TGTGCCAGCAGCTTGCAGAGCAATCAGCCCCAGCATTTT	CASSLQSNQPQHF
NA	NA	TRBV20-1	TRBJ2-3	TGCAGTGCTAGTGTGGCCGCTAGCACAGATACGCAGTATTTT	CSASVAASTDTQYF
TRBD2	NA	TRBV7-3	TRBJ2-5	TGTGCCAGCAGCTCGGGGACTAGCGGGAGGGATGGAGAGACCCAGTACTTC	CASSSGTSGRDGETQYF
NA	NA	TRBV19	TRBJ1-6	TGTGCCAGTAGTCCCCGAGGAGATTCACCCCTCCACTTT	CASSPRGDSPLHF
NA	NA	TRBV19	TRBJ1-5	TGTGCCAGTAGTATAGAGGTCGGATTTCTGAATCAGCCCCAGCATTTT	CASSIEVGFLNQPQHF
TRBD2	NA	TRBV27	TRBJ2-5	TGTGCCAGCAGTACCGACACTAGCGGGGAGACCCAGTACTTC	CASSTDTSGETQYF
NA	NA	TRBV28	TRBJ2-2	TGTGCCAGCCGCCTTTACGAGGACACCGGGGAGCTGTTTTTT	CASRLYEDTGELFF
NA	NA	TRBV28	TRBJ1-2	TGTGCCAGCAAACCTCCAGGACAGCTGGAGCTCTATGGCTACACCTTC	CASKPPGQLELYGYTF
TRBD2	NA	TRBV6-2/TRBV6-3	TRBJ2-1	TGTGCCAGCAGTTCGAGACTAGCGGGGATAGACTACAATGAGCAGTTCTTC	CASSSRLAGIDYNEQFF
NA	NA	TRBV5-6	TRBJ1-3	TGTGCCAGCAGCTTGGGGGGGCCTTCTTCTGGAAACACCATATATTTT	CASSLGGPSSGNTIYF
NA	NA	TRBV7-2	TRBJ1-2	TGTGCCAGCAGACAAACAGAATTCTATGGCTACACCTTC	CASRQTEFYGYTF
TRBD1	NA	TRBV7-2	TRBJ1-2	TGTGCCAGCAGCTTGGCCCCGGGACAGGGGATATATGGCTACACCTTC	CASSLAPGQGIYGYTF
NA	NA	TRBV7-9	TRBJ2-7	TGTGCCAGCAGCTCGTCGGGAGAGCAGTACTTC	CASSSSGEQYF
TRBD2	NA	TRBV9	TRBJ2-3	TGTGCCAGCAGCGTAGGCGCGGGGGGCTCCACAGATACGCAGTATTTT	CASSVGAGGSTDTQYF